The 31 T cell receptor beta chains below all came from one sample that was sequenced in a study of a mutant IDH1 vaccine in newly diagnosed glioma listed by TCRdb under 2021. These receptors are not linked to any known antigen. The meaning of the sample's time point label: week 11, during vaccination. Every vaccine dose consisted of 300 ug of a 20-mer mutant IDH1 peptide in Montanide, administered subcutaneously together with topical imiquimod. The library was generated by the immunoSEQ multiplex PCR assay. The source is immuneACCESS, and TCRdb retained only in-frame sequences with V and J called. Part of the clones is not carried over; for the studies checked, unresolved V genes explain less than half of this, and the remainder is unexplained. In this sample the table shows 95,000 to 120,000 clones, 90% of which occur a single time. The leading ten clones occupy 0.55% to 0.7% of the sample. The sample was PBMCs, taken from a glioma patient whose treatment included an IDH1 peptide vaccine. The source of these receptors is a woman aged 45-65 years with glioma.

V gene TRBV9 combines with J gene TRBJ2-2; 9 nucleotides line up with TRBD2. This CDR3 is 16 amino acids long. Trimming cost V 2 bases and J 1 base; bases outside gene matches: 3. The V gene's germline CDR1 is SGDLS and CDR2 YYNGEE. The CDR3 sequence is CASSVPTSGNTGELFF. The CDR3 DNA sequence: TGTGCCAGCAGCGTTCCGACTAGCGGGAACACCGGGGAGCTGTTTTTT.

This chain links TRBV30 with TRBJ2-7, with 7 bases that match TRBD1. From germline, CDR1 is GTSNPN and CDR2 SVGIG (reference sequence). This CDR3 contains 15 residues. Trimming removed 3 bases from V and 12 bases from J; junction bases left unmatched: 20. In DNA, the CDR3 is TGTGCCTGGAGACGACCGCTACCGGGACAGCCCCTGAGGTACTTC. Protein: CAWRRPLPGQPLRYF.

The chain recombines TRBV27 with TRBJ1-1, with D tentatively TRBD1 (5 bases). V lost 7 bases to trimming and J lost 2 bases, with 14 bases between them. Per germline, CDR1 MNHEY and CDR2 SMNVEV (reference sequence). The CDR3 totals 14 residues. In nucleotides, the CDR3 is TGTGCCAGCACCCGTGGGGGTGCTAACACTGAAGCTTTCTTT. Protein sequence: CASTRGGANTEAFF.

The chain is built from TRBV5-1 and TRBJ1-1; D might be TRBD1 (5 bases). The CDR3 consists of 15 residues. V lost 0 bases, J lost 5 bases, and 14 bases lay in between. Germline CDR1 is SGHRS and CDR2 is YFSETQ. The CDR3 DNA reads TGCGCCAGCAGCTTGGAAGGGGCCCCGGGGACTGAAGCTTTCTTT. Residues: CASSLEGAPGTEAFF.

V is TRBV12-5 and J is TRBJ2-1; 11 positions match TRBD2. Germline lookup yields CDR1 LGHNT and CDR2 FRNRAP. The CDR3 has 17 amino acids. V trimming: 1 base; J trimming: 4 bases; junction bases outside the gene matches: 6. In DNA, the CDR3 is TGTGCTAGTGGTTTGGACGTGACTAGCGGGAAATACAATGAGCAGTTCTTC. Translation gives CASGLDVTSGKYNEQFF.

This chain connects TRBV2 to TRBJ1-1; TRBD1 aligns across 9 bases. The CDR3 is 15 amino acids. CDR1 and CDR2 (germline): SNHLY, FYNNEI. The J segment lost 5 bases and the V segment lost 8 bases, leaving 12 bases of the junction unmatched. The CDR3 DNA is TGTGCCAGCCTTTTACAGGGGGCATATGGGACTGAAGCTTTCTTT. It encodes CASLLQGAYGTEAFF.

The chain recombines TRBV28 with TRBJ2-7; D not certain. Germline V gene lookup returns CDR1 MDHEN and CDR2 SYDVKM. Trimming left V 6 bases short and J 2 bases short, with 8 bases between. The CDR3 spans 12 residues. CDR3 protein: CASSRTAYEQYF. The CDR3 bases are TGTGCCAGCAGCAGGACGGCCTACGAGCAGTACTTC.

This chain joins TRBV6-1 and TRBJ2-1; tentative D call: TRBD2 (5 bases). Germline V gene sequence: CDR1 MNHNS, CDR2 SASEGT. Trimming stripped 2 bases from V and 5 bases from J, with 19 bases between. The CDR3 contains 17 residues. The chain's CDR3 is CASSELGLPGSNNEQFF. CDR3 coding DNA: TGTGCCAGCAGTGAATTGGGCCTTCCGGGATCTAACAATGAGCAGTTCTTC.

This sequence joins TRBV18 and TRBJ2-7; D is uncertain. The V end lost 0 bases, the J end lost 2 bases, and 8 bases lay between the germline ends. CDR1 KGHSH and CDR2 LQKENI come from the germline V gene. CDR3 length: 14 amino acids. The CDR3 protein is CASSPPGRPYEQYF. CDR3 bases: TGTGCCAGCTCACCACCGGGTCGTCCCTACGAGCAGTACTTC.

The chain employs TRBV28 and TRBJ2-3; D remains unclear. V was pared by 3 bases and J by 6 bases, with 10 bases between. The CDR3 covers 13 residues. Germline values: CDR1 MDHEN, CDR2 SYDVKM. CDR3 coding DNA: TGTGCCAGCAGTTTGGATTCTTGGGATACGCAGTATTTT. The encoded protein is CASSLDSWDTQYF.

This CDR3 reads CASRRDINYEQYF. CDR3 coding DNA: TGTGCCAGTCGCCGGGACATTAACTACGAGCAGTACTTC. This rearrangement joins TRBV2 to TRBJ2-7; D is possibly TRBD1 (6 bases). The V and J ends lost 9 bases and 3 bases respectively, with 15 bases between them. CDR1 is SNHLY, CDR2 FYNNEI, per germline. This CDR3 is built from 13 residues.

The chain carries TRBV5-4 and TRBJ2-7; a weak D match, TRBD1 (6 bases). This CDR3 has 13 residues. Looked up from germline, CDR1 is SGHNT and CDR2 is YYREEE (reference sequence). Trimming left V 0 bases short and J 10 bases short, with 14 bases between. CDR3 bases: TGTGCCAGCAGCTTGGGACAGGAAGACCACCAGTACTTC. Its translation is CASSLGQEDHQYF. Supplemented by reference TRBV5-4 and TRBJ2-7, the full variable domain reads ETGVTQSPTHLIKTRGQQVTLRCSSQSGHNTVSWYQQALGQGPQFIFQYYREEENGRGNFPPRFSGLQFPNYSSELNVNALELDDSALYLCASSLGQEDHQYFGPGTRLTVT.

The chain's CDR3 is CASRISGGNTEAFF. The DNA for the CDR3 is TGTGCCAGTCGCATCTCTGGGGGGAACACTGAAGCTTTCTTT. The chain recombines TRBV28 with TRBJ1-1; TRBD1 might be the D (5 bases). CDR3 length equals 14 residues. The V end was cut by 9 bases, the J end by 1 base, with 15 bases between. Germline values: CDR1 MDHEN, CDR2 SYDVKM.

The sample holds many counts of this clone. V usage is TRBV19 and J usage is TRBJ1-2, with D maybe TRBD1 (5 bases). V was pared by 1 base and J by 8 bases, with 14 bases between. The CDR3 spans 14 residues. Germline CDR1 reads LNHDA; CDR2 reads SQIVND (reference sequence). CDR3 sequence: CASSIAAGSYGYTF. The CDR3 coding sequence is TGTGCCAGTAGTATAGCAGCAGGGAGCTACGGCTACACCTTC.

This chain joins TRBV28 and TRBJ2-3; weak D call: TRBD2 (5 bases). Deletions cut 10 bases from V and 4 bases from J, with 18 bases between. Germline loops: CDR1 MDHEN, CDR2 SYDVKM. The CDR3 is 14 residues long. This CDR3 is CATHGEGRADTQYF. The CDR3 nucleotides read TGTGCCACTCATGGCGAGGGAAGGGCAGATACGCAGTATTTT. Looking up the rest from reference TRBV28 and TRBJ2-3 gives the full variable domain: DVKVTQSSRYLVKRTGEKVFLECVQDMDHENMFWYRQDPGLGLRLIYFSYDVKMKEKGDIPEGYSVSREKKERFSLILESASTNQTSMYLCATHGEGRADTQYFGPGTRLTVL.

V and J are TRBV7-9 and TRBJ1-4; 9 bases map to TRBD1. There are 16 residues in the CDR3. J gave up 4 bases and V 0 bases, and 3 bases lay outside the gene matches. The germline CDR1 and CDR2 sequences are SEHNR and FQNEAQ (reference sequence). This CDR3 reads CASSLAQGARNEKLFF. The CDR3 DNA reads TGTGCCAGCAGCTTAGCACAGGGGGCCCGTAATGAAAAACTGTTTTTT.

As DNA, the CDR3 is TGTGCCAGCACTGTGATAGGGGAAGTGGATCAGCCCCAGCATTTT. Its protein product is CASTVIGEVDQPQHF. The gene calls are TRBV28 and TRBJ1-5; a possible D gene is TRBD1 (5 bases). The germline V gene encodes CDR1 MDHEN and CDR2 SYDVKM. The CDR3 has 15 amino acids. The ends were cut back, 7 bases at V and 5 bases at J, with 18 bases in the middle.

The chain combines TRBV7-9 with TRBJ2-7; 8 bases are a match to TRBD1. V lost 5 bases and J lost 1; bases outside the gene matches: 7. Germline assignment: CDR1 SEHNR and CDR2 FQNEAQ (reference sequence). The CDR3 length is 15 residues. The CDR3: CASSPGQGLSYEQYF. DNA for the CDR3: TGTGCCAGCAGCCCTGGACAGGGTCTATCCTACGAGCAGTACTTC.

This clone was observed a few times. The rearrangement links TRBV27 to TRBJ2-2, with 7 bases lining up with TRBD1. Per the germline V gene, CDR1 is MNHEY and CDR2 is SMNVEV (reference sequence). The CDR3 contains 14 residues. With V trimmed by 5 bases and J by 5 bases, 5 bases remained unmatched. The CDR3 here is CASSTLDRTGELFF. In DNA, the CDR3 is TGTGCCAGCAGTACCCTGGACAGGACCGGGGAGCTGTTTTTT.

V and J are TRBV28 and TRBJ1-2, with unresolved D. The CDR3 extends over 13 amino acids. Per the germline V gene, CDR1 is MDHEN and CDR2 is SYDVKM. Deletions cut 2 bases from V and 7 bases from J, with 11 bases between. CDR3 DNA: TGTGCCAGCAGTTTAGTCACAGCTTTTGGCTACACCTTC. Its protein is CASSLVTAFGYTF.

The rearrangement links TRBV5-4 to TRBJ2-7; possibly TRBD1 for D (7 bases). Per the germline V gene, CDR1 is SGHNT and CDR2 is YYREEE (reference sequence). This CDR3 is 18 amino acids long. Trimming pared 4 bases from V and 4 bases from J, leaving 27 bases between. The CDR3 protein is CASSGTAAGRGTLYEQYF. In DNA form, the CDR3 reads TGTGCCAGCAGCGGGACAGCAGCCGGGCGGGGAACTTTATACGAGCAGTACTTC. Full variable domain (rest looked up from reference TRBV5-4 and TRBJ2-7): ETGVTQSPTHLIKTRGQQVTLRCSSQSGHNTVSWYQQALGQGPQFIFQYYREEENGRGNFPPRFSGLQFPNYSSELNVNALELDDSALYLCASSGTAAGRGTLYEQYFGPGTRLTVT.

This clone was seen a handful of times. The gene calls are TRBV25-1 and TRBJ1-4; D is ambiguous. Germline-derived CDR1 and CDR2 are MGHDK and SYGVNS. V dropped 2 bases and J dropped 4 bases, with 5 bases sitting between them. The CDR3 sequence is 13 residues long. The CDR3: CASSEVINEKLFF. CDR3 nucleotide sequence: TGTGCCAGCAGTGAAGTAATTAATGAAAAACTGTTTTTT.

Written as DNA, the CDR3 is TGTGCCAGCAGTGAGGGTGTCCCAAGGGACGAGCAGTACTTC. This codes for CASSEGVPRDEQYF. The rearrangement links TRBV6-1 to TRBJ2-7; D call uncertain. Germline V lookup: CDR1 MNHNS, CDR2 SASEGT. The V gene lost 3 bases and the J gene lost 5 bases, with 14 bases spanning the gap. CDR3 length: 14 residues.

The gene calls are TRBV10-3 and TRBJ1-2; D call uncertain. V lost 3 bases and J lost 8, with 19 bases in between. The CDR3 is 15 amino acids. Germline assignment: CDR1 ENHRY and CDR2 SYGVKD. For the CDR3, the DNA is TGTGCCATCAGTGAATTGAAGGGAGTAGCCGGCGGCTACACCTTC. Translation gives CAISELKGVAGGYTF.

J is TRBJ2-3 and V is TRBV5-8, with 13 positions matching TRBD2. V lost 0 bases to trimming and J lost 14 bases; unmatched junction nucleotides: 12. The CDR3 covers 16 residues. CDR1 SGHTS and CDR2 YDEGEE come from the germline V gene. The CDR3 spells CASSLGRLAGGHKPYF. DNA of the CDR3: TGTGCCAGCAGCTTGGGGCGACTAGCGGGAGGCCATAAACCGTATTTT.

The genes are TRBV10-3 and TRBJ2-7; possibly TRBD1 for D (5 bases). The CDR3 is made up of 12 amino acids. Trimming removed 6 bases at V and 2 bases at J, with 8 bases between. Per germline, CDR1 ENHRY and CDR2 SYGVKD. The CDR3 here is CAISHRPYEQYF. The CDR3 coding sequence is TGTGCCATCAGCCACAGGCCCTACGAGCAGTACTTC.

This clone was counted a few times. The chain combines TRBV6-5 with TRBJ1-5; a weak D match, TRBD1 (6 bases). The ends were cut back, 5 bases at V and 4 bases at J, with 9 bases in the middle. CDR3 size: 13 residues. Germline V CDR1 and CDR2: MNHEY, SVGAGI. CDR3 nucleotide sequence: TGTGCCAGCAGTACAAGGGGGAATCAGCCCCAGCATTTT. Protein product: CASSTRGNQPQHF.

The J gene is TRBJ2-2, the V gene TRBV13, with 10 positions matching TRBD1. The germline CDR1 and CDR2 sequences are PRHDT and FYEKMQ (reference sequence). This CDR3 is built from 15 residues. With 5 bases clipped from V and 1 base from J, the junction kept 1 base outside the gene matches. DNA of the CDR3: TGTGCCAGCAGCAGGGACAGGGGGAACACCGGGGAGCTGTTTTTT. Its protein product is CASSRDRGNTGELFF.

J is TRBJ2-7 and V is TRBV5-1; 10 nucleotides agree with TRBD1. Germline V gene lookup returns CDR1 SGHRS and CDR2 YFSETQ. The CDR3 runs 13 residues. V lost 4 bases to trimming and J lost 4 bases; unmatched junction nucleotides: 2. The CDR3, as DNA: TGCGCCAGCAGCAGACAGGGGGCATACGAGCAGTACTTC. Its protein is CASSRQGAYEQYF.

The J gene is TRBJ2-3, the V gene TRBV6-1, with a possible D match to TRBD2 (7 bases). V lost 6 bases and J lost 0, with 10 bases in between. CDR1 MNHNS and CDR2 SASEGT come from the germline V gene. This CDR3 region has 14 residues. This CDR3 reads CASRKGGSTDTQYF. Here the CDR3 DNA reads TGTGCCAGCAGGAAGGGGGGGAGCACAGATACGCAGTATTTT.

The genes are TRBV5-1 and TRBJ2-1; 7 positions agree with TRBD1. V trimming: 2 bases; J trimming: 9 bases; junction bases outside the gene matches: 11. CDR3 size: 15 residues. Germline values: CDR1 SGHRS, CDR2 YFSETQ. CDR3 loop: CASSFRTGATGEQFF. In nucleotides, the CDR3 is TGCGCCAGCAGCTTCCGGACAGGAGCAACGGGTGAGCAGTTCTTC.